Listed here are 22 T cell receptor beta chains from one sample, sequenced in a study of T cells in Graves' hyperthyroidism and ophthalmopathy (dated by TCRdb to the late 2010s). The library was made by multiplex PCR. Instrument on record: Illumina HiSeq 2000. The TCR beta CDR3 regions were amplified from RNA transcripts. For the first round of RT-PCR on the TCR CDR3, the HTBI primer set was used together with the Qiagen OneStep RT-PCR kit. In TCRdb, the public reads were trimmed at Q25 with fastp and aligned with MiXCR, with productive beta chains retained. A single entry per CDR3 protein holds the most common genes and DNA from its merged rows. For this sample the table gives under 450,000 distinct CDR3 sequences, of which approximately 18% were detected only once. The top ten clones comprise roughly a third of the sample. The sample was blood. These receptors all come from a woman in her twenties or thirties with Graves' hyperthyroidism that later progressed to Graves' ophthalmopathy.

This clonotype was seen many times. V is TRBV10-2 and J is TRBJ2-3, with TRBD2 identical over 12 bases. Germline CDR1 and CDR2: WSHSY and SAAADI. The CDR3 extends over 17 amino acids. V lost 4 bases, J lost 3 bases, and 8 bases stayed unmatched. The DNA of the CDR3 is TGCGCCAGCAGTGGGGCTAGCGGGGGGGGTCGGACAGATACGCAGTATTTT. It encodes CASSGASGGGRTDTQYF.

A single count supports this clonotype. In nucleotides, the CDR3 is TGTGCCAGCAGCACCGACAGGGACACTGAAGCTTTCTTT. Translating it yields CASSTDRDTEAFF. This sequence joins TRBV7-2 and TRBJ1-1; 7 bases align to TRBD1. The CDR3 is 13 amino acids. The V gene's germline CDR1 is SGHTA and CDR2 FQGNSA. J was trimmed by 3 bases and V by 5 bases; bases with no gene match: 3.

In its sample, this clonotype was seen many times. The chain joins TRBV19 to TRBJ2-2; weak D call: TRBD1 (5 bases). Germline V gene lookup returns CDR1 LNHDA and CDR2 SQIVND (reference sequence). Trimming cost V 4 bases and J 2 bases, with 20 bases left between them. This CDR3 is 18 amino acids long. CDR3: CASSKPTDLRLNTGELFF. In nucleotides, the CDR3 is TGTGCCAGTAGTAAGCCGACAGACCTTAGGCTAAACACCGGGGAGCTGTTTTTT.

The V and J genes are TRBV20-1 and TRBJ1-1, with TRBD1 identical over 7 bases. The germline gives CDR1 DFQATT, CDR2 SNEGSKA (reference sequence). Unmatched junction bases numbered 16, after V lost 6 bases and J lost 3 bases. The CDR3 is 16 residues long. The CDR3 here is CSARGTEFFWDTEAFF. Written as DNA, the CDR3 is TGCAGTGCGCGAGGGACAGAGTTTTTTTGGGACACTGAAGCTTTCTTT.

This clonotype has at least ten counts. The V call is TRBV19, the J call TRBJ1-5; TRBD1 is a possible D gene (6 bases). The length of the CDR3 is 16 residues. V was shortened by 4 bases and J by 2 bases, with 15 bases between the two germline ends. CDR1 is LNHDA and CDR2 is SQIVND in the germline V gene (reference sequence). CDR3 amino acids: CASSRKQGGGNQPQHF. CDR3 nucleotides: TGTGCCAGTAGTAGAAAACAGGGAGGCGGCAATCAGCCCCAGCATTTT.

This clonotype was observed many times. V and J are TRBV5-6 and TRBJ2-7; D call uncertain. There are 11 residues in the CDR3. The V end was cut by 0 bases, the J end by 7 bases, with 5 bases between. The germline gives CDR1 SGHDT, CDR2 YYEEEE. The CDR3 region is CASSLEKEQYF. The CDR3 region has the DNA TGTGCCAGCAGCTTGGAAAAGGAGCAGTACTTC.

This clonotype was observed at least ten times. V usage is TRBV5-5 and J usage is TRBJ1-1, with unresolved D. The CDR3 is 13 residues long. Deletions cut 3 bases from V and 4 bases from J, with 10 bases between. The germline V gene encodes CDR1 SGHKS and CDR2 YYEKEE (reference sequence). For the CDR3, the DNA is TGTGCCAGCAGCTCGCCTCCGGGCACTGAAGCTTTCTTT. Translated: CASSSPPGTEAFF.

This clonotype was picked up many times. The chain combines TRBV20-1 with TRBJ2-3; TRBD2 matches at 12 bases. V dropped 6 bases and J dropped 4; count of bases not matched to a gene: 2. The CDR3 sequence is 13 residues long. The germline V gene encodes CDR1 DFQATT and CDR2 SNEGSKA (reference sequence). CDR3 in amino acids: CSALAGGPDTQYF. The CDR3 DNA is TGCAGTGCGCTAGCGGGAGGGCCAGATACGCAGTATTTT.

This clonotype was recorded once. The chain combines TRBV6-4 with TRBJ2-2; D is possibly TRBD1 (5 bases). Germline CDR1 MRHNA, CDR2 SNTAGT. Trimming took off 0 bases at V and 3 bases at J, with 5 bases between the two ends. This CDR3 has 14 amino acids. The CDR3 is CASSDSTDTGELFF. In nucleotides, the CDR3 is TGTGCCAGCAGTGACTCGACAGACACCGGGGAGCTGTTTTTT.

To note about this clonotype: A much larger clonotype is one base distant, so this may be a read error. The chain carries TRBV6-2 or TRBV6-3 and TRBJ1-1, with 11 bases aligning to TRBD1. CDR1 is MNHEY, CDR2 SVGEGT, per germline. The V and J ends lost 4 bases and 4 bases, in that order; junction bases with no gene match: 2. The CDR3 covers 14 residues. Here the CDR3 DNA reads TGTGCCAGCAGTTCCGGGACAGGGGGCACTGAAGCTTTCTTT. This sequence encodes CASSSGTGGTEAFF.

This clonotype showed up just a few times. CDR3: CASSSREDYEQYF. The DNA for the CDR3 is TGTGCCAGCAGCTCACGGGAGGACTACGAGCAGTACTTC. V gene TRBV7-9 combines with J gene TRBJ2-7; 7 bases are shared with TRBD2. Germline-derived CDR1 and CDR2 are SEHNR and FQNEAQ (reference sequence). V lost 4 bases and J lost 3; bases outside the gene matches: 3. This CDR3 has 13 amino acids. Looking up the rest from reference TRBV7-9 and TRBJ2-7 gives the full variable domain: DTGVSQNPRHKITKRGQNVTFRCDPISEHNRLYWYRQTLGQGPEFLTYFQNEAQLEKSRLLSDRFSAERPKGSFSTLEIQRTEQGDSAMYLCASSSREDYEQYFGPGTRLTVT.

There are many counts of this clonotype. The J gene is TRBJ1-1, the V gene TRBV19; a weak D match, TRBD1 (5 bases). V gave up 1 base and J gave up 1 base, with 7 bases separating them. The CDR3 has 14 residues. Germline V gene lookup returns CDR1 LNHDA and CDR2 SQIVND (reference sequence). The DNA for the CDR3 is TGTGCCAGTAGTATAGGACAGTCGAACACTGAAGCTTTCTTT. Translation gives CASSIGQSNTEAFF.

This clonotype was seen ten or more times. The chain recombines TRBV25-1 with TRBJ2-5; no clear D. This CDR3 contains 17 residues. Trimming took 1 base from V and 2 from J, leaving 17 bases between them. Germline CDR1 is MGHDK and CDR2 is SYGVNS. Here the CDR3 reads CASSELDHRTSQETQYF. In nucleotides, the CDR3 is TGTGCCAGCAGTGAATTGGATCACCGAACCTCACAAGAGACCCAGTACTTC.

This clonotype was seen a few times. J is TRBJ1-1 and V is TRBV7-9; 10 nucleotides align to TRBD1. This CDR3 is built from 14 residues. V shed 6 bases, J shed 3 bases, and the junction held 4 bases outside the gene matches. The V gene's germline CDR1 is SEHNR and CDR2 FQNEAQ (reference sequence). The CDR3 DNA sequence: TGTGCCAGCAGATGGGACAGGGGATACACTGAAGCTTTCTTT. Its protein product is CASRWDRGYTEAFF.

The table lists this clonotype with many counts. The chain has TRBV28 and TRBJ1-5; D gene uncertain. Germline loops: CDR1 MDHEN, CDR2 SYDVKM. This CDR3 has 14 residues. The germline V and J ends were trimmed by 3 bases and 7 bases, with 13 bases remaining between them. DNA for the CDR3: TGTGCCAGCAGTTTTTATACGGGAGAACAGCCCCAGCATTTT. Protein sequence: CASSFYTGEQPQHF.

This clonotype was counted ten times or more. This rearrangement joins TRBV6-1 to TRBJ1-1; 9 positions match TRBD1. Germline trimming cut 5 bases from V and 3 bases from J; bases unmatched to any gene: 7. CDR3 length equals 15 residues. Germline-derived CDR1 and CDR2 are MNHNS and SASEGT. The CDR3 DNA is TGTGCCAGCAGTCCTCACAGGGGGCTCTACACTGAAGCTTTCTTT. Protein sequence: CASSPHRGLYTEAFF.

The rearrangement uses TRBV5-1 and TRBJ1-1, with D unclear. The length of the CDR3 is 13 residues. The V end was cut by 3 bases, the J end by 1 base, with 7 bases between. Germline loops: CDR1 SGHRS, CDR2 YFSETQ. The DNA of the CDR3 is TGCGCCAGCAGCTCCGACGGGAACACTGAAGCTTTCTTT. This translates into CASSSDGNTEAFF. Full variable domain (missing parts from reference TRBV5-1 and TRBJ1-1): KAGVTQTPRYLIKTRGQQVTLSCSPISGHRSVSWYQQTPGQGLQFLFEYFSETQRNKGNFPGRFSGRQFSNSRSEMNVSTLELGDSALYLCASSSDGNTEAFFGQGTRLTVV.

This clonotype came up many times. The chain has TRBV11-2 and TRBJ2-1; 8 nucleotides match TRBD2. V lost 3 bases, J lost 4 bases, and 17 bases stayed unmatched. Germline values: CDR1 SGHAT, CDR2 FQNNGV. This CDR3 is built from 19 residues. Here the CDR3 reads CASSFQVAGRPLRYNEQFF. Written as DNA, the CDR3 is TGTGCCAGCAGCTTTCAGGTAGCGGGACGTCCCTTGCGATACAATGAGCAGTTCTTC.

This clonotype was picked up one time. The rearrangement uses TRBV7-2 and TRBJ2-7; 7 positions match TRBD1. Germline CDR1 SGHTA, CDR2 FQGNSA. The CDR3 is 17 amino acids. The V gene end was trimmed by 1 base and the J gene end by 7 bases; junction bases not matched to a gene: 16. CDR3 sequence (DNA): TGTGCCAGCAGCTTAGATATGGGGACAGCCAACGGCGGGGAGCAGTACTTC. This encodes CASSLDMGTANGGEQYF.

This clonotype was picked up a small number of times. V and J are TRBV5-1 and TRBJ1-4; D not certain. The CDR3 contains 16 residues. V lost 0 bases, J lost 3 bases, and 12 bases lay in between. Germline CDR1 and CDR2: SGHRS and YFSETQ. In nucleotides, the CDR3 is TGCGCCAGCAGCTTGGGTCTGGGGTTTTCTAATGAAAAACTGTTTTTT. Its translation: CASSLGLGFSNEKLFF.

This clonotype occurred a few times. The chain has TRBV7-9 and TRBJ2-5, with 7 bases that match TRBD2. The V gene's germline CDR1 is SEHNR and CDR2 FQNEAQ (reference sequence). V lost 4 bases and J lost 5; bases outside the gene matches: 7. This CDR3 has 14 residues. CDR3 in amino acids: CASSSGEGDETQYF. The CDR3 DNA reads as TGTGCCAGCAGCTCGGGGGAGGGTGACGAGACCCAGTACTTC.

This clonotype was seen ten or more times. This chain connects TRBV25-1 to TRBJ2-3; the match to TRBD2 covers 7 bases. V lost 2 bases and J lost 6; bases outside the gene matches: 11. Per the germline V gene, CDR1 is MGHDK and CDR2 is SYGVNS. The CDR3 is 16 residues long. CDR3 sequence (DNA): TGTGCCAGCAGTGAAAGGGAGAGCGGGGTTCGCGATACGCAGTATTTT. It codes for CASSERESGVRDTQYF.